This TCR beta chain is from a study of early T cells in non-severe SARS-CoV-2 infection. This clonotype was counted a few times. Each CDR3 protein gets one entry after TCRdb re-called the 5' RACE reads with MiXCR. Here the sample spans more than 30,000 distinct CDR3 sequences, approximately 7.1% being singletons. The V end lost 3 bases, the J end lost 3 bases, and 14 bases lay between the germline ends. There are 15 residues in the CDR3. CDR1 and CDR2 (germline): LGHNA, YSLEER. The sequence was obtained from an adult who was a healthcare worker with PCR-confirmed SARS-CoV-2 infection or an uninfected control (not recorded which). The gene calls are TRBV4-3 and TRBJ1-2; tentatively, D is TRBD1 (5 bases). Sample: whole blood, taken at baseline. The CDR3 bases are TGCGCCAGCAGCCAGGGGGAAGTATTGGACTATGGCTACACCTTC. Encoded protein: CASSQGEVLDYGYTF.